This is a list of T cell receptor beta chains from one sample in a study of T cell responses to AZD1222 COVID-19 vaccine. Produced via immunoSEQ multiplex PCR; TCRdb's table is partial and in-frame only. The profile covers over 110,000 clones, with 92% appearing a single time and about 10% taken by the ten largest. This specimen consisted of peripheral blood, obtained 28 days after the second AZD1222 dose. Receptors were obtained from an adult who received the AZD1222 COVID-19 vaccine. Both conserved end residues are part of each CDR3. Each record gives: CDR3 length, J gene, D gene, clone size, V gene, CDR3 DNA, CDR3 protein. D genes are given only for firm matches. Where a row states a size, it is once, few, many or the class of an expanded clone; other rows omit it.

>14|TRBJ1-5|-|-|TRBV11-2
TGTGCCAGCAGCCGGGCGGGGGGGAATCAGCCCCAGCATTTT
CASSRAGGNQPQHF
>14|TRBJ1-2|-|-|TRBV5-1
TGCGCCAGCAGCTTATTTCAGGATGGCTATGGCTACACCTTC
CASSLFQDGYGYTF
>16|TRBJ1-6|-|few|TRBV5-1
TGCGCCAGCAGCGTGGGAAACCCTCTTTATAATTCACCCCTCCACTTT
CASSVGNPLYNSPLHF
>14|TRBJ1-1|-|-|TRBV5-5
TGTGCCAGCAGCTCGAATACAGGGAATACTGAAGCTTTCTTT
CASSSNTGNTEAFF
>17|TRBJ1-6|TRBD1|-|TRBV18
TGTGCCAGCTCACCGCCCGGGACAGGGGTGTATAATTCACCCCTCCACTTT
CASSPPGTGVYNSPLHF
>15|TRBJ2-5|-|-|TRBV7-2
TGTGCCAGCAGCTTAGGAGGTTTGCCCGGCGAGACCCAGTACTTC
CASSLGGLPGETQYF
>15|TRBJ2-1|TRBD1|-|TRBV5-4
TGTGCCAGCAGCTTGGCGGGACAGGGGGGCAATGAGCAGTTCTTC
CASSLAGQGGNEQFF
>15|TRBJ2-3|TRBD2|-|TRBV6-4
TGTGCCAGCAGTCCCGTAGCGGGGGGGCAAGATACGCAGTATTTT
CASSPVAGGQDTQYF
>15|TRBJ1-2|TRBD1|-|TRBV18
TGTGCCAGCTCACCAAGGGGACAGGGTCCCGAGGGCTACACCTTC
CASSPRGQGPEGYTF
>17|TRBJ2-1|-|-|TRBV10-3
TGTGCCATCAGTGAGTCCGTATGGGCCCTAAAACACAATGAGCAGTTCTTC
CAISESVWALKHNEQFF
>16|TRBJ2-2|TRBD2|once|TRBV19
TGTGCCAGTAGTCTTCAGGTGACTAGCTGGACCGGGGAGCTGTTTTTT
CASSLQVTSWTGELFF
>18|TRBJ2-2|-|-|TRBV4-1
TGCGCCAGCAGCCCCAGCTGGGCACAGGGATTGAACACCGGGGAGCTGTTTTTT
CASSPSWAQGLNTGELFF
>14|TRBJ2-2|-|-|TRBV29-1
TGCAGCGTCTCAGTCGGGGGTAGCACCGGGGAGCTGTTTTTT
CSVSVGGSTGELFF
>15|TRBJ1-2|-|-|TRBV6-5
TGTGCCAGCAGTTACTCAACCCCAGAGCACTATGGCTACACCTTC
CASSYSTPEHYGYTF
>13|TRBJ2-2|-|-|TRBV18
TGTGCCAGCTCCCCCCTGGGCCGTGGGGAGCTGTTTTTT
CASSPLGRGELFF
>15|TRBJ1-1|TRBD1|-|TRBV6-5
TGTGCCAGCAGTCCTCTGACAGGGGTAGGCACTGAAGCTTTCTTT
CASSPLTGVGTEAFF
>16|TRBJ1-2|-|-|TRBV27
TGTGCCAGCTCCCCTGGTTCAGGGTTTGGCGGGGATGGCTACACCTTC
CASSPGSGFGGDGYTF
>15|TRBJ2-1|-|-|TRBV7-6
TGTGCCAGCAGCTTAGGCGGAGGAGGAGTCGGTGAGCAGTTCTTC
CASSLGGGGVGEQFF
>14|TRBJ1-4|-|-|TRBV9
TGTGCCAGCAGCGTAGGAGGGGGAGCTGAAAAACTGTTTTTT
CASSVGGGAEKLFF
>14|TRBJ1-2|TRBD1|-|TRBV5-5
TGTGCCAGCAGCCCGGGACAGGATGTACGGGGCTACACCTTC
CASSPGQDVRGYTF
>17|TRBJ2-3|TRBD2|once|TRBV3-1/TRBV3-2
TGTGCCAGCAGCCCACGGACTAGCGGGAGAACCACAGATACGCAGTATTTT
CASSPRTSGRTTDTQYF
>13|TRBJ1-6|TRBD1|-|TRBV4-1
TGCGCCAGCAGCCCAGGGGGCGGTTCACCCCTCCACTTT
CASSPGGGSPLHF
>16|TRBJ1-3|TRBD1|-|TRBV28
TGTGCCAGCAGCCTAACCATAGGGACAGGTGGAAACACCATATATTTT
CASSLTIGTGGNTIYF
>15|TRBJ1-2|TRBD1|-|TRBV10-3
TGTGCCATCAGTGAGTCAGGGGGCCAATACTATGGCTACACCTTC
CAISESGGQYYGYTF
>13|TRBJ1-3|-|-|TRBV7-2
TGTGCCAGCAGCTTGGGGTCAGGAAACACCATATATTTT
CASSLGSGNTIYF
>12|TRBJ2-3|-|-|TRBV5-6
TGTGCCAGCAGCTTCACACCAGATACGCAGTATTTT
CASSFTPDTQYF
>13|TRBJ1-3|-|-|TRBV6-5
TGTGCCAGCTGGGAAATGCGCCGAAACACCATATATTTT
CASWEMRRNTIYF
>16|TRBJ1-3|TRBD1|-|TRBV28
TGTGCCAGCACCCTGAACAGGGGGTTAGGAGGAAACACCATATATTTT
CASTLNRGLGGNTIYF
>14|TRBJ1-1|-|-|TRBV5-1
TGCGCCAGCAGCTTGGAACGGCTTAACACTGAAGCTTTCTTT
CASSLERLNTEAFF
>13|TRBJ1-5|-|-|TRBV28
TGTGCCACCCGACCCTCTCTGGGAAAGCCCCAGCATTTT
CATRPSLGKPQHF
>13|TRBJ2-1|-|-|TRBV5-1
TGCGCCAGCAGGAGACCGGGAACCAGTGAGCAGTTCTTC
CASRRPGTSEQFF
>13|TRBJ1-1|-|-|TRBV6-5
TGTGCCAGCAGGAGCACAGAGAACACTGAAGCTTTCTTT
CASRSTENTEAFF
>16|TRBJ2-2|-|-|TRBV6-4
TGTGCCAGCAGTGACTCGATGGGGGGGAACACCGGGGAGCTGTTTTTT
CASSDSMGGNTGELFF
>13|TRBJ1-1|TRBD1|-|TRBV12-3/TRBV12-4
TGTGCCAGCAGTTTAGGACAGGGAGGGCGAGCTTTCTTT
CASSLGQGGRAFF
>13|TRBJ1-1|-|-|TRBV18
TGTGCCAGCTCACCTCAGGAATCCACTGAAGCTTTCTTT
CASSPQESTEAFF
>15|TRBJ2-1|TRBD2|-|TRBV10-1
TGCGCCAGCAGTGAGACTAGCGGGAGCTACAATGAGCAGTTCTTC
CASSETSGSYNEQFF
>14|TRBJ1-1|-|-|TRBV27
TGTGCCAGCACCAAAGGGCGGGAGGGGACTGAAGCTTTCTTT
CASTKGREGTEAFF
>15|TRBJ2-3|-|-|TRBV6-5
TGTGCCAGCAGTAAACAGGAATCTCACACAGATACGCAGTATTTT
CASSKQESHTDTQYF
>13|TRBJ1-1|TRBD1|-|TRBV10-3
TGTGCCATCAGTGCACAGGGGGACACTGAAGCTTTCTTT
CAISAQGDTEAFF
>19|TRBJ2-1|-|-|TRBV7-2
TGTGCCAGCAGCCCCGTTCGCCACAGGGGACTAGAATTGTACAATGAGCAGTTCTTC
CASSPVRHRGLELYNEQFF
>13|TRBJ1-1|TRBD1|-|TRBV3-1/TRBV3-2
TGTGCCAGCAGCGAACAGGGGAGGGAGAGGGCTTTCTTT
CASSEQGRERAFF
>13|TRBJ1-2|-|-|TRBV3-1/TRBV3-2
TGTGCCAGCAGCGAGGGAGGGGCGGGTGGCTACACCTTC
CASSEGGAGGYTF
>13|TRBJ1-2|-|-|TRBV2
TGTGCCAGCGGTTCGTGGGGCGGCTATGGCTACACCTTC
CASGSWGGYGYTF
>16|TRBJ1-5|TRBD1|-|TRBV18
TGTGCCAGCTCACCGCCCGGGACAGGAAACAATCAGCCCCAGCATTTT
CASSPPGTGNNQPQHF
>13|TRBJ1-2|-|-|TRBV6-5
TGTGCCAGCAGCCCGACATCGTACTATGGCTACACCTTC
CASSPTSYYGYTF
>13|TRBJ1-2|TRBD1|-|TRBV2
TGTGCCAGCATCTTACAGGGGGATTATGGCTACACCTTC
CASILQGDYGYTF